These 20 T cell receptor beta chains share one sample of origin, sequenced in a study of cytomegalovirus exposure and HLA in healthy donors. The table came from immunoSEQ multiplex PCR; TCRdb's copy has only in-frame clones and leaves some out. The table shows about 47,000 clones, with roughly 92% occurring only once. Sequenced input: PBMCs. These receptors originate from a man between 18 and 29 years old in good health and CMV-seronegative.

This chain connects TRBV9 to TRBJ2-5, with 8 bases fitting TRBD2. CDR3 length equals 16 residues. With 0 bases clipped from V and 2 bases from J, the junction kept 6 bases outside the gene matches. Germline V CDR1 and CDR2: SGDLS, YYNGEE. In DNA form, the CDR3 reads TGTGCCAGCAGCGTAGTTCCAGCGGGGGCACAAGAGACCCAGTACTTC. Amino acids: CASSVVPAGAQETQYF.

This chain links TRBV28 with TRBJ2-5; 11 bases match TRBD2. The CDR3 extends over 15 amino acids. Trimming removed 2 bases from V and 5 bases from J; junction bases left unmatched: 4. The V gene's germline CDR1 is MDHEN and CDR2 SYDVKM. Here the CDR3 reads CASSLELAGDETQYF. The CDR3 nucleotides are TGTGCCAGCAGTTTAGAACTAGCGGGAGATGAGACCCAGTACTTC.

This chain links TRBV6-5 with TRBJ2-7, with 8 positions matching TRBD1. The V segment lost 9 bases and the J segment 0 bases; nucleotides outside the gene matches: 7. The V gene's germline CDR1 is MNHEY and CDR2 SVGAGI. This CDR3 spans 14 amino acids. The CDR3: CASTGTGASYEQYF. The CDR3 DNA is TGTGCCAGTACGGGGACAGGCGCCTCCTACGAGCAGTACTTC.

This clone was recorded only once. The rearrangement uses TRBV6-1 and TRBJ2-7; weak D call: TRBD1 (5 bases). Trimming cost V 7 bases and J 1 base, with 14 bases left between them. The CDR3 sequence is 14 residues long. Germline V lookup: CDR1 MNHNS, CDR2 SASEGT. In DNA form, the CDR3 reads TGTGCCAGCACCCAGGGTAGGGGATCCTACGAGCAGTACTTC. This translates into CASTQGRGSYEQYF.

The chain has TRBV2 and TRBJ2-7, with D hard to call. V was trimmed by 5 bases and J by 3 bases, leaving 5 bases between them. This CDR3 spans 11 amino acids. CDR1 is SNHLY and CDR2 is FYNNEI in the germline V gene. The CDR3 bases are TGTGCCAGCAGTCAGTACTACGAGCAGTACTTC. Protein sequence: CASSQYYEQYF.

The rearrangement joins TRBV7-8 to TRBJ2-2, with a possible D match to TRBD2 (5 bases). CDR3 length: 17 amino acids. Per the germline V gene, CDR1 is SGHVS and CDR2 is FQNEAQ. The V end was cut by 2 bases, the J end by 0 bases, with 13 bases between. CDR3 sequence: CASSLFASRTNTGELFF. The CDR3 nucleotides read TGTGCCAGCAGCTTATTTGCTAGCAGAACGAACACCGGGGAGCTGTTTTTT. Using reference TRBV7-8 and TRBJ2-2 for the parts outside the CDR3, the full variable domain is GAGVSQSPRYKVAKRGQDVALRCDPISGHVSLFWYQQALGQGPEFLTYFQNEAQLDKSGLPSDRFFAERPEGSVSTLKIQRTQQEDSAVYLCASSLFASRTNTGELFFGEGSRLTVL.

This clone occurred once. The genes are TRBV9 and TRBJ2-3, with TRBD2 identical over 8 bases. The CDR3 extends over 17 amino acids. V lost 2 bases to trimming and J lost 0 bases; unmatched junction nucleotides: 8. The germline V gene has CDR1 SGDLS and CDR2 YYNGEE. DNA of the CDR3: TGTGCCAGCAGCGTCCGGGAGGGCGGACTTAGCACAGATACGCAGTATTTT. It encodes CASSVREGGLSTDTQYF. Based on the CDR3 plus reference TRBV9 and TRBJ2-3, the full variable domain is DSGVTQTPKHLITATGQRVTLRCSPRSGDLSVYWYQQSLDQGLQFLIQYYNGEERAKGNILERFSAQQFPDLHSELNLSSLELGDSALYFCASSVREGGLSTDTQYFGPGTRLTVL.

The rearrangement joins TRBV25-1 to TRBJ2-3; 15 nucleotides match TRBD2. Germline V gene lookup returns CDR1 MGHDK and CDR2 SYGVNS. The trim removed 4 bases at V and 4 bases at J, leaving 3 bases unmatched. The CDR3 covers 16 residues. The CDR3 DNA follows: TGTGCCAGCAGTGGGACTAGCGGGGGGGCCTCAGATACGCAGTATTTT. Its protein is CASSGTSGGASDTQYF.

The gene calls are TRBV15 and TRBJ1-5, with a weak D call TRBD1 (5 bases). The ends were cut back, 0 bases at V and 6 bases at J, with 6 bases in the middle. The CDR3 covers 13 residues. Per germline, CDR1 LNHNV and CDR2 YYDKDF (reference sequence). CDR3 protein: CATSRDRAQPQHF. CDR3 DNA sequence: TGTGCCACCAGCAGAGACAGGGCTCAGCCCCAGCATTTT.

For this clone: A read error may produce the germline difference seen at one junction end. CDR3 sequence reads: CQVAIAKNIQYF. CDR3 sequence (DNA): TGCCAAGTCGCTATAGCCAAAAACATTCAGTACTTC. The chain employs TRBV7-3 and TRBJ2-4; D gene uncertain. The CDR3 runs 12 residues. CDR1 is SGHTA and CDR2 is FQGTGA in the germline V gene.

The chain links TRBV5-1 to TRBJ2-3, with D tentatively TRBD1 (5 bases). Germline CDR1 and CDR2: SGHRS and YFSETQ. The CDR3 length is 14 residues. The germline V and J ends were trimmed by 0 bases and 3 bases, with 8 bases remaining between them. This CDR3 is CASSLEGVTDTQYF. CDR3 coding DNA: TGCGCCAGCAGCTTGGAAGGGGTTACAGATACGCAGTATTTT.

This clone was detected only a few times. This chain links TRBV6-1 with TRBJ1-2; D unresolved. Trimming pared 1 base from V and 4 bases from J, leaving 7 bases between. The length of the CDR3 is 13 residues. The germline V gene encodes CDR1 MNHNS and CDR2 SASEGT. The CDR3 protein is CASSEGSSYGYTF. CDR3 bases: TGTGCCAGCAGTGAAGGTTCGTCCTATGGCTACACCTTC.

This clone was found once. The genes are TRBV12-2 and TRBJ2-1; no DNA check was done on the table's D call, TRBD2. TRBV12-2 is assigned pseudogene status. The CDR3 loop spans 20 amino acids. CDR3 protein: CASRPNPGTSGEYSYNEQFF. CDR3 nucleotide sequence: TGTGCAAGTCGCCCGAATCCCGGGACTAGCGGGGAATACTCCTACAATGAGCAGTTCTTC.

The chain uses TRBV6-5 and TRBJ1-6, with D maybe TRBD1 (5 bases). Germline loops: CDR1 MNHEY, CDR2 SVGAGI. The CDR3 loop spans 15 amino acids. V dropped 6 bases and J dropped 1 base, with 10 bases sitting between them. CDR3 sequence reads: CASRLDNSYNSPLHF. The CDR3 nucleotides are TGTGCCAGCAGATTGGACAATTCCTATAATTCACCCCTCCACTTT.

The CDR3 sequence is CATSRDRGLNQPQHF. The CDR3 region has the DNA TGTGCCACCAGCAGAGATAGGGGGCTCAATCAGCCCCAGCATTTT. This rearrangement joins TRBV15 to TRBJ1-5; 7 bases map to TRBD1. Germline-derived CDR1 and CDR2 are LNHNV and YYDKDF (reference sequence). V lost 0 bases, J lost 3 bases, and 2 bases stayed unmatched. This CDR3 spans 15 amino acids. Supplemented by reference TRBV15 and TRBJ1-5, the full variable domain reads DAMVIQNPRYQVTQFGKPVTLSCSQTLNHNVMYWYQQKSSQAPKLLFHYYDKDFNNEADTPDNFQSRRPNTSFCFLDIRSPGLGDTAMYLCATSRDRGLNQPQHFGDGTRLSIL.

This chain links TRBV6-1 with TRBJ2-1; D not certain. This CDR3 contains 14 residues. The V gene lost 0 bases and the J gene lost 7 bases, with 10 bases spanning the gap. Germline V gene lookup returns CDR1 MNHNS and CDR2 SASEGT. CDR3 DNA sequence: TGTGCCAGCAGTGAAGCTCGGGTCGTAAATGAGCAGTTCTTC. Protein product: CASSEARVVNEQFF.

The V call is TRBV11-1, the J call TRBJ2-3; TRBD1 agrees at 8 bases. Germline values: CDR1 SGHAT, CDR2 FQDESV (reference sequence). The CDR3 has 14 amino acids. With 5 bases clipped from V and 2 bases from J, the junction kept 3 bases outside the gene matches. CDR3 coding DNA: TGTGCCAGCAGCCAGGACAGGGCCACAGATACGCAGTATTTT. It specifies CASSQDRATDTQYF. The full variable domain, in which reference TRBV11-1 and TRBJ2-3 provide the parts outside the CDR3, is EAEVAQSPRYKITEKSQAVAFWCDPISGHATLYWYRQILGQGPELLVQFQDESVVDDSQLPKDRFSAERLKGVDSTLKIQPAELGDSAMYLCASSQDRATDTQYFGPGTRLTVL.

This clone appeared a few times. This chain links TRBV6-5 with TRBJ1-1, with a weak D call TRBD1 (6 bases). This CDR3 region has 15 residues. Trimming removed 6 bases from V and 4 bases from J, with 18 bases in between. Germline lookup yields CDR1 MNHEY and CDR2 SVGAGI. The CDR3 loop is CASRSTQGYGTEAFF. CDR3 DNA sequence: TGTGCCAGCAGATCCACTCAGGGGTATGGCACTGAAGCTTTCTTT.

V is TRBV12-5 and J is TRBJ2-1; 11 bases align to TRBD1. Germline CDR1 is LGHNT and CDR2 is FRNRAP. With V trimmed by 2 bases and J by 7 bases, 13 bases remained unmatched. The CDR3 loop spans 18 amino acids. For the CDR3, the DNA is TGTGCTAGTGGTTTGAACTTTCCCGGGACAGGGGGGGGGAATGAGCAGTTCTTC. This encodes CASGLNFPGTGGGNEQFF. The full variable domain, with the rest looked up from reference TRBV12-5 and TRBJ2-1, is DARVTQTPRHKVTEMGQEVTMRCQPILGHNTVFWYRQTMMQGLELLAYFRNRAPLDDSGMPKDRFSAEMPDATLATLKIQPSEPRDSAVYFCASGLNFPGTGGGNEQFFGPGTRLTVL.

The rearrangement joins TRBV5-1 to TRBJ2-1; TRBD1 matches 9 bases. The CDR3 spans 15 residues. Germline trimming cut 4 bases from V and 6 bases from J; bases unmatched to any gene: 8. Germline loops: CDR1 SGHRS, CDR2 YFSETQ. CDR3 coding DNA: TGCGCCAGCAGCATTGACAGGGGGGATAGCAATGAGCAGTTCTTC. This codes for CASSIDRGDSNEQFF.